This TCR beta chain was obtained from a study of regulatory T cells in long-lasting Graves disease. Library construction for TCR beta used iRepertoire HTBI primers and Arm-PCR of CDR3 regions. Authors' methods: The identification of approximately 62 TRBV and some 13 TRBJ segments was made across samples. TCRdb fed the multiplex PCR reads into MiXCR, producing one record per CDR3 protein. The V and J calls were not made by the authors but by TCRdb's processing. This repertoire shows some 340,000 distinct CDR3 sequences, approximately 25% found once; its top ten account for under 35%. CDR3 size: 14 residues. Germline lookup yields CDR1 MNHNS and CDR2 SASEGT. J lost 6 bases, V lost 5 bases, and 3 bases had no gene match. Study outcomes and limitations: Persistent patients shared more public clonotypes (roughly 2,500) than new patients (about 1,000). Persistent disease was associated with favored TRBV28 usage and with favored use of TRBJ1-2 and TRBJ2-5.

A word on this clonotype: The antigen is not known.

As for time point: persistent/refractory GD, antithyroid drugs over 5 years with positive TRAb. Scientists built the TCR library using RNA that was extracted from PBMCs. This chain uses TRBV6-1 with TRBJ1-4; 10 positions agree with TRBD1. This sequence originates from a middle-aged woman with Graves disease. The material was peripheral blood mononuclear cells (PBMCs), obtained when the disease was refractory, from a patient treated with antithyroid drugs. The CDR3, as DNA: TGTGCCAGCAGTAAGGGACAGGGGTATGAAAAACTGTTTTTT. Translating it yields CASSKGQGYEKLFF.